This T cell receptor beta chain is drawn from a study of CD8 T cells in ankylosing spondylitis. The study, taken as a whole, reports: Eight highly homologous variants formed a TCR beta motif that appeared characteristic of ankylosing spondylitis blood. Peripheral blood samples showed relatively rare disease-linked clones, and these clones were CD8+.

For this clonotype: Antigen unknown.

MiXCR, run by TCRdb on the 5' RACE reads, gives a single entry per CDR3 protein. Of roughly 700,000 distinct CDR3 sequences listed, 19% are singletons. J gave up 3 bases and V 6 bases, and 8 bases lay outside the gene matches. CDR1 MNHEY and CDR2 SVGEGT come from the germline V gene. The CDR3 covers 14 residues. This TCR derives from a male donor with ankylosing spondylitis. This chain links TRBV6-2 or TRBV6-3 with TRBJ2-7; 7 bases are a match to TRBD2. The sequenced sample was blood, either unsorted or a sorted T cell fraction (not recorded which). The DNA for the CDR3 is TGTGCCAGCAGATCCCTAGCGGTCAGCTACGAGCAGTACTTC. This sequence encodes CASRSLAVSYEQYF.